This TCR beta chain emerged from a study of blood T cell dynamics during melanoma immunotherapy. Time point meaning: week 3, after first cycle of checkpoint inhibitor. The count of this clone is one. Sequencing was performed with immunoSEQ multiplex PCR; in TCRdb, only in-frame clones are kept and a portion is missing. The sample records some 20,000 clones, about 85% being singletons. CDR1 and CDR2 (germline): SEHNR, FQNEAQ (reference sequence). The CDR3 loop spans 14 amino acids. The V and J ends lost 5 bases and 4 bases respectively, with 14 bases between them. The input for sequencing was blood, taken from a patient treated with checkpoint blockade. The sequence was collected from a human donor with melanoma. The rearrangement uses TRBV7-9 and TRBJ2-5; D possibly corresponds to TRBD1 (6 bases). CDR3 protein: CASSRGGKGETQYF. CDR3 coding DNA: TGTGCCAGCAGCCGAGGGGGAAAGGGAGAGACCCAGTACTTC.